Listed below are T cell receptor beta chains from one sample, sequenced in a study of Ad26.COV2.S vaccination and SARS-CoV-2 variants. Some clones are missing from TCRdb's copy, which holds only in-frame ones; the method was immunoSEQ multiplex PCR. In the table there are more than 300,000 clones, around 84% of which are singletons. Sequences were derived from peripheral blood, sampled in a trial of Ad26.COV2.S vaccine versus placebo. The receptors originated from a person aged 18-60 years who received the Ad26.COV2.S COVID-19 vaccine or a placebo. Each CDR3 is given with its conserved first and last residue. The D gene is left open where the match is weak. Size is omitted from some rows. Given values are once, few, many or a class for expanded clones.

D gene,V gene,CDR3 length,J gene,clone size,CDR3 protein,CDR3 DNA
-,TRBV11-2,11,TRBJ2-5,-,CASSLVETQYF,TGTGCCAGCAGCTTAGTGGAGACCCAGTACTTC
-,TRBV15,12,TRBJ1-1,-,CATRGEVPEAFF,TGTGCCACCCGGGGGGAGGTACCTGAAGCTTTCTTT
-,TRBV29-1,11,TRBJ1-4,few,CSVGWGEKLFF,TGCAGCGTCGGATGGGGTGAAAAACTGTTTTTT
-,TRBV4-3,16,TRBJ2-7,-,CASSQEAAGSSYEQYF,TGCGCCAGCAGCCAAGAAGCAGCAGGGAGCTCCTACGAGCAGTACTTC
TRBD1,TRBV3-1/TRBV3-2,14,TRBJ1-2,-,CASSPRDSTYGYTF,TGTGCCAGCAGCCCACGGGACAGCACTTATGGCTACACCTTC
TRBD1,TRBV19,12,TRBJ1-1,few,CASRTGWSEAFF,TGTGCCAGTCGGACAGGGTGGAGTGAAGCTTTCTTT
-,TRBV27,14,TRBJ2-5,-,CASSLDRLQETQYF,TGTGCCAGCAGCTTGGACCGGCTCCAAGAGACCCAGTACTTC
-,TRBV19,15,TRBJ1-2,-,CASSIVSPRDYGYTF,TGTGCCAGTAGTATAGTATCTCCGCGGGACTATGGCTACACCTTC
TRBD1,TRBV9,16,TRBJ1-2,few,CASSVSLGQANYGYTF,TGTGCCAGCAGCGTCTCGTTGGGACAGGCTAACTATGGCTACACCTTC
-,TRBV5-6,16,TRBJ2-1,-,CASSLVGASRYNEQFF,TGTGCCAGCAGCTTGGTAGGGGCCTCCCGCTACAATGAGCAGTTCTTC
-,TRBV7-3,16,TRBJ1-3,-,CASSLNPASSGNTIYF,TGTGCCAGCAGCTTAAACCCGGCTAGCTCTGGAAACACCATATATTTT
TRBD1,TRBV2,14,TRBJ1-1,-,CASSPQGPDTEAFF,TGTGCCAGCAGTCCACAGGGGCCGGACACTGAAGCTTTCTTT
TRBD1,TRBV6-5,15,TRBJ2-5,-,CASSYGRGHGETQYF,TGTGCCAGCAGTTACGGCAGGGGGCACGGAGAGACCCAGTACTTC
-,TRBV7-9,16,TRBJ1-1,-,CASSLWGSPGNTEAFF,TGTGCCAGCAGCTTATGGGGGTCACCCGGGAACACTGAAGCTTTCTTT
-,TRBV12-2,17,TRBJ2-5,-,CASRSEGAGLSQETQYF,TGTGCAAGTCGCTCCGAGGGGGCGGGACTATCCCAAGAGACCCAGTACTTC
-,TRBV28,15,TRBJ2-7,-,CASSSRTDPSYEQYF,TGTGCCAGCAGTTCTCGGACAGATCCCTCCTACGAGCAGTACTTC
-,TRBV9,16,TRBJ2-1,-,CASSVGPPPAYNEQFF,TGTGCCAGCAGCGTAGGGCCTCCCCCCGCCTACAATGAGCAGTTCTTC
TRBD2,TRBV5-1,15,TRBJ2-1,-,CASKTSAGGPYEQFF,TGCGCCAGCAAAACGTCAGCGGGGGGGCCGTATGAGCAGTTCTTC
-,TRBV9,18,TRBJ1-2,-,CASSVAAMSAGVNYGYTF,TGTGCCAGCAGCGTAGCCGCCATGTCGGCAGGGGTTAACTATGGCTACACCTTC
-,TRBV7-3,19,TRBJ1-1,once,CASSSVGGRATLLNTEAFF,TGTGCCAGCAGCTCCGTGGGGGGCCGGGCCACATTGCTGAACACTGAAGCTTTCTTT
TRBD1,TRBV29-1,14,TRBJ1-1,-,CSVARTGMNTEAFF,TGCAGCGTTGCTCGGACAGGGATGAACACTGAAGCTTTCTTT
-,TRBV5-1,11,TRBJ2-3,-,CASSRQDTQYF,TGCGCCAGCAGCCGTCAAGATACGCAGTATTTT